The rows below give T cell receptor beta chains drawn from one sample of a study of blood T cell repertoires in COVID-19. The protocol was immunoSEQ multiplex PCR, while the TCRdb copy is restricted to in-frame clones and leaves out a portion. The table includes 180,000 or so clones, around 85% detected once. The sample consisted of peripheral blood. The receptors originated from a man aged 60-69 years with acute or convalescent COVID-19. Both conserved end residues are part of each CDR3. The order of the fields is D gene, J gene, V gene, clone size, CDR3 DNA, CDR3 protein. The D gene is left open where the match is weak. Part of the rows lack a size; the others show once, few, many or a class for expanded clones.

D: TRBD1
J: TRBJ2-3
V: TRBV6-1
size: NA
DNA: TGTGCCAGCAGTGAAGGGACAGGGACCACAGATACGCAGTATTTT
CDR3: CASSEGTGTTDTQYF

D: TRBD2
J: TRBJ2-7
V: TRBV11-2
size: NA
DNA: TGTGCCAGCAGCCACAGCGGGAGCGGCTGGGAGCAGTACTTC
CDR3: CASSHSGSGWEQYF

D: NA
J: TRBJ1-2
V: TRBV28
size: few
DNA: TGTGCCAGCACCTTACGGCGGGGCATGGTCGGCCTATACACCTTC
CDR3: CASTLRRGMVGLYTF

D: NA
J: TRBJ1-5
V: TRBV11-2
size: NA
DNA: TGTGCCAGCAGCTTCGGGACAAATCAGCCCCAGCATTTT
CDR3: CASSFGTNQPQHF

D: NA
J: TRBJ1-1
V: TRBV25-1
size: NA
DNA: TGTGCCAGCAGTGTGCAGATGAACACTGAAGCTTTCTTT
CDR3: CASSVQMNTEAFF

D: TRBD1
J: TRBJ1-1
V: TRBV4-2
size: once
DNA: TGTGCCAGCAGCCAAGGGACAGGGTTTGGCACTGAAGCTTTCTTT
CDR3: CASSQGTGFGTEAFF

D: NA
J: TRBJ2-6
V: TRBV5-4
size: once
DNA: TGTGCCAGCAGCTTGGGAGTCTCTGGGGCCAACGTCCTGACTTTC
CDR3: CASSLGVSGANVLTF

D: TRBD2
J: TRBJ2-1
V: TRBV28
size: NA
DNA: TGTGCCAGCAGTGGGTCTAGCGGGGGCGGGTACAATGAGCAGTTCTTC
CDR3: CASSGSSGGGYNEQFF

D: NA
J: TRBJ1-1
V: TRBV7-9
size: NA
DNA: TGTGCCAGCAGCTTACAGGGGCTGGGCACTGAAGCTTTCTTT
CDR3: CASSLQGLGTEAFF

D: NA
J: TRBJ2-3
V: TRBV13
size: NA
DNA: TGTGCCAGCAGTCAGCCCAGCGCCTATAGCACAGATACGCAGTATTTT
CDR3: CASSQPSAYSTDTQYF

D: NA
J: TRBJ1-5
V: TRBV7-2
size: NA
DNA: TGTGCCAGCAGCTTTGGCGGGATCAGTCAGCCCCAGCATTTT
CDR3: CASSFGGISQPQHF

D: TRBD2
J: TRBJ2-3
V: TRBV18
size: NA
DNA: TGTGCCAGCTCTCCCGGGGTAGCGGGAGCGGCAGATACGCAGTATTTT
CDR3: CASSPGVAGAADTQYF

D: NA
J: TRBJ1-2
V: TRBV6-6
size: NA
DNA: TGTGCCAGCAGCCCCACAGGGACGAATGGCTACACCTTC
CDR3: CASSPTGTNGYTF

D: NA
J: TRBJ2-6
V: TRBV6-5
size: NA
DNA: TGTGCCATTGCAGACTCTGGGGCCAACGTCCTGACTTTC
CDR3: CAIADSGANVLTF

D: TRBD2
J: TRBJ2-2
V: TRBV24-1
size: NA
DNA: TGTGCCACCAGTGGATCCGGGAGGAGCGGGGAGCTGTTTTTT
CDR3: CATSGSGRSGELFF

D: NA
J: TRBJ2-3
V: TRBV5-1
size: NA
DNA: TGCGCCAGCAGCTTTTTGGGGCTCGGCACAGATACGCAGTATTTT
CDR3: CASSFLGLGTDTQYF

D: NA
J: TRBJ1-1
V: TRBV12-3/TRBV12-4
size: NA
DNA: TGTGCCAGCAGTTTTAGAGGCACTGAAGCTTTCTTT
CDR3: CASSFRGTEAFF

D: NA
J: TRBJ1-5
V: TRBV28
size: once
DNA: TGTGCCAGCAGTTTATTCTCCCTTCCCCAGCATTTT
CDR3: CASSLFSLPQHF

D: TRBD1
J: TRBJ1-2
V: TRBV3-1/TRBV3-2
size: NA
DNA: TGTGCCAGCAGCCAAGTGGGGGACAGGGTCGGCTACACCTTC
CDR3: CASSQVGDRVGYTF

D: NA
J: TRBJ2-1
V: TRBV2
size: NA
DNA: TGTGCCAGCAGTAGACAGACTAATGAGCAGTTCTTC
CDR3: CASSRQTNEQFF

D: NA
J: TRBJ2-4
V: TRBV3-1/TRBV3-2
size: NA
DNA: TGTGCCAGCAGCCGCCTAGAATTTAAAAACATTCAGTACTTC
CDR3: CASSRLEFKNIQYF

D: TRBD1
J: TRBJ2-7
V: TRBV6-5
size: once
DNA: TGTGCCAGCAGAAACAGGGGGCCCACCTACGAGCAGTACTTC
CDR3: CASRNRGPTYEQYF

D: TRBD2
J: TRBJ2-2
V: TRBV10-2
size: NA
DNA: TGCGCCAGCAGAGACGACGGGACTAGCGGGAGGGCTACTTCGAACACCGGGGAGCTGTTTTTT
CDR3: CASRDDGTSGRATSNTGELFF

D: NA
J: TRBJ2-3
V: TRBV4-2
size: NA
DNA: TGTGCCAGCAGCCAAGCTAAGATTAATAGCGGTCTCGGGACAGATACGCAGTATTTT
CDR3: CASSQAKINSGLGTDTQYF

D: NA
J: TRBJ2-1
V: TRBV25-1
size: NA
DNA: TGTGCCAGCAGTGAATATAAGTCCAGTGAGCAGTTCTTC
CDR3: CASSEYKSSEQFF

D: NA
J: TRBJ2-7
V: TRBV2
size: NA
DNA: TGTGCCAGCACTGGGGCTGTAGGAATTCCCCTCGAGCAGTACTTC
CDR3: CASTGAVGIPLEQYF

D: NA
J: TRBJ2-2
V: TRBV28
size: NA
DNA: TGTGCCAGCAGTCGGGCGGGCGCTCAGTCGGAGCTGTTTTTT
CDR3: CASSRAGAQSELFF

D: NA
J: TRBJ2-2
V: TRBV28
size: NA
DNA: TGTGCCAGCAGTTTAAGCAGGGGATTAAACACCGGGGAGCTGTTTTTT
CDR3: CASSLSRGLNTGELFF

D: TRBD1
J: TRBJ2-3
V: TRBV5-4
size: NA
DNA: TGTGCCAGCAGCCCGGGACAGGGTGAATTAGATACGCAGTATTTT
CDR3: CASSPGQGELDTQYF

D: NA
J: TRBJ1-1
V: TRBV12-3/TRBV12-4
size: NA
DNA: TGTGCCAGCAGTTTGGGGAGGGTCGAAGCTTTCTTT
CDR3: CASSLGRVEAFF

D: TRBD2
J: TRBJ2-3
V: TRBV15
size: NA
DNA: TGTGCCACCAGCAGAGACCTAGCGGGAAGCACAGATACGCAGTATTTT
CDR3: CATSRDLAGSTDTQYF

D: NA
J: TRBJ2-7
V: TRBV30
size: once
DNA: TGTGCCTGGAGTGCCGGGTACTCCTACGAGCAGTACTTC
CDR3: CAWSAGYSYEQYF

D: NA
J: TRBJ2-2
V: TRBV6-1
size: NA
DNA: TGTGCCAGCAGTGACCAGGGCGGCACCGGGGAGCTGTTTTTT
CDR3: CASSDQGGTGELFF

D: NA
J: TRBJ1-1
V: TRBV5-1
size: NA
DNA: TGCGCCAGCAGCTTGGTTGGAGGCGGGACTGAAGCTTTCTTT
CDR3: CASSLVGGGTEAFF

D: TRBD1
J: TRBJ1-1
V: TRBV5-4
size: NA
DNA: TGTGCCACGAGGGTTAGGGGGCTCGGCACTGAAGCTTTCTTT
CDR3: CATRVRGLGTEAFF

D: NA
J: TRBJ1-6
V: TRBV27
size: NA
DNA: TGTGCCAGCAGTTTAATGAGGAGTTTTTGGGGGGCCCTCCACTTT
CDR3: CASSLMRSFWGALHF

D: TRBD2
J: TRBJ2-1
V: TRBV10-3
size: NA
DNA: TGTGCCATCAGACGACTAGCGGACTACAATGAGCAGTTCTTC
CDR3: CAIRRLADYNEQFF

D: NA
J: TRBJ1-5
V: TRBV21-1
size: NA
DNA: TGTGCCAGCAGCAAACGAGCAGGGCGGGAAAATCAGCCCCAGCATTTT
CDR3: CASSKRAGRENQPQHF

D: TRBD1
J: TRBJ1-2
V: TRBV18
size: NA
DNA: TGTGCCAGCCGGACAGGGGCTAACTATGGCTACACCTTC
CDR3: CASRTGANYGYTF

D: NA
J: TRBJ1-1
V: TRBV25-1
size: NA
DNA: TGTGCCAGCAGTGAATATTCGGGGTATCTGGGCACTGAAGCTTTCTTT
CDR3: CASSEYSGYLGTEAFF

D: NA
J: TRBJ1-1
V: TRBV24-1
size: NA
DNA: TGTGCCACCAGTAATGCCGGGAACACTGAAGCTTTCTTT
CDR3: CATSNAGNTEAFF

D: TRBD1
J: TRBJ1-5
V: TRBV28
size: NA
DNA: TGTGCCAGCAGACAGGGGACCACGGCTCTTAATAGCAATCAGCCCCAGCATTTT
CDR3: CASRQGTTALNSNQPQHF

D: NA
J: TRBJ1-5
V: TRBV7-2
size: NA
DNA: TGTGCCAGCAGCTTACACAGAGATCAGCCCCAGCATTTT
CDR3: CASSLHRDQPQHF

D: TRBD1
J: TRBJ2-7
V: TRBV6-5
size: few
DNA: TGTGCCAGCAGCCCCGGACAGGCTAGAGGGCAGTACTTC
CDR3: CASSPGQARGQYF

D: TRBD1
J: TRBJ1-1
V: TRBV24-1
size: NA
DNA: TGTGCCACCAGTGATTCCCGACAGGGCTGGGCTTTCTTT
CDR3: CATSDSRQGWAFF

D: TRBD2
J: TRBJ2-5
V: TRBV3-1/TRBV3-2
size: NA
DNA: TGTGCCAGCAGCCAAGCTAGCGGGAAAGAGACCCAGTACTTC
CDR3: CASSQASGKETQYF

D: NA
J: TRBJ1-1
V: TRBV28
size: once
DNA: TGTGCCAGCAGTTTATCGGGGTCATGGTCAGTTGAAGCTTTCTTT
CDR3: CASSLSGSWSVEAFF

D: NA
J: TRBJ2-2
V: TRBV19
size: NA
DNA: TGTGCCAGTAGAAAATCGGGGGGCGGGAAGAACACCGGGGAGCTGTTTTTT
CDR3: CASRKSGGGKNTGELFF

D: NA
J: TRBJ1-3
V: TRBV6-5
size: NA
DNA: TGTGCCAGCGTTTGGAGGGCTGGAAACACCATATATTTT
CDR3: CASVWRAGNTIYF

D: TRBD1
J: TRBJ2-2
V: TRBV4-1
size: many
DNA: TGCGCCAGCAGCCGGCAGGGGCTCGACAGGGCCGGGGAGCTGTTTTTT
CDR3: CASSRQGLDRAGELFF

D: TRBD1
J: TRBJ1-3
V: TRBV10-3
size: NA
DNA: TGTGCCATCAGTGAGTCGAACAGGGGCAGGGGAAACACCATATATTTT
CDR3: CAISESNRGRGNTIYF

D: TRBD2
J: TRBJ2-1
V: TRBV7-2
size: NA
DNA: TGTGCCAGCAGCTTAATCAGGGCAGCGGGGTCCTCCTACAATGAGCAGTTCTTC
CDR3: CASSLIRAAGSSYNEQFF

D: NA
J: TRBJ1-2
V: TRBV28
size: NA
DNA: TGTGCCAGCACCTCGGGAGGACCTTCTAACTATGGCTACACCTTC
CDR3: CASTSGGPSNYGYTF

D: NA
J: TRBJ2-7
V: TRBV5-1
size: NA
DNA: TGCGCCAGCAGCACCGACGAGCGCTACGAGCAGTACTTC
CDR3: CASSTDERYEQYF